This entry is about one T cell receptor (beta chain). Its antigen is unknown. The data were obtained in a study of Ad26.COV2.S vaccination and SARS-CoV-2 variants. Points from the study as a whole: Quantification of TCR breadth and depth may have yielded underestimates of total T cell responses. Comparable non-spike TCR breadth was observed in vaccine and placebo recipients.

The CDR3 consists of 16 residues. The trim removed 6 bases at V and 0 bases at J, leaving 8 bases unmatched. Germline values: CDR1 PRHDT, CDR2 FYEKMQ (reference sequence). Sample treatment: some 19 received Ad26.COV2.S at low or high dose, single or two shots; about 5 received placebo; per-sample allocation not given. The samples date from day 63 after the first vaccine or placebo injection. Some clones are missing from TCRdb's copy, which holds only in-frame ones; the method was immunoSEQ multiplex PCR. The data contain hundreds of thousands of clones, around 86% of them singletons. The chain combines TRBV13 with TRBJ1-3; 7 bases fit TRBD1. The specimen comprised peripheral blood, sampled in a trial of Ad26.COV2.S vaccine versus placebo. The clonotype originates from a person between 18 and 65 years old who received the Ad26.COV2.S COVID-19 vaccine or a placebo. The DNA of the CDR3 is TGTGCCAGCAGACGACCTACAGGGGCCTCTGGAAACACCATATATTTT. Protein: CASRRPTGASGNTIYF. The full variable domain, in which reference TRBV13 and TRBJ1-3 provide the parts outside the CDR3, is AAGVIQSPRHLIKEKRETATLKCYPIPRHDTVYWYQQGPGQDPQFLISFYEKMQSDKGSIPDRFSAQQFSDYHSELNMSSLELGDSALYFCASRRPTGASGNTIYFGEGSWLTVV.